This T cell receptor beta chain appears in the sequencing data of a study of T cells in Graves' hyperthyroidism and ophthalmopathy. Many counts were recorded for this clonotype. This CDR3 comprises 15 residues. Trimming removed 3 bases from V and 1 base from J; junction bases left unmatched: 5. In germline, CDR1 is MDHEN, CDR2 SYDVKM. RNA transcripts provided the source from which TCR beta CDR3 regions were amplified. An initial round of RT-PCR targeting the TCR CDR3 relied on the HTBI primer set. A single record per CDR3 protein comes from TCRdb applying MiXCR to the multiplex PCR reads. The sample shows about 530,000 distinct CDR3 sequences, roughly 17% of them seen only once.

J is TRBJ2-7 and V is TRBV28, with TRBD1 identical over 8 bases. Sequenced sample: blood. This TCR derives from a woman aged 18 to 35 with Graves' ophthalmopathy. DNA for the CDR3: TGTGCCAGCAGTTTCCCAGGACAGGGATCCTACGAGCAGTACTTC. The encoded protein is CASSFPGQGSYEQYF.